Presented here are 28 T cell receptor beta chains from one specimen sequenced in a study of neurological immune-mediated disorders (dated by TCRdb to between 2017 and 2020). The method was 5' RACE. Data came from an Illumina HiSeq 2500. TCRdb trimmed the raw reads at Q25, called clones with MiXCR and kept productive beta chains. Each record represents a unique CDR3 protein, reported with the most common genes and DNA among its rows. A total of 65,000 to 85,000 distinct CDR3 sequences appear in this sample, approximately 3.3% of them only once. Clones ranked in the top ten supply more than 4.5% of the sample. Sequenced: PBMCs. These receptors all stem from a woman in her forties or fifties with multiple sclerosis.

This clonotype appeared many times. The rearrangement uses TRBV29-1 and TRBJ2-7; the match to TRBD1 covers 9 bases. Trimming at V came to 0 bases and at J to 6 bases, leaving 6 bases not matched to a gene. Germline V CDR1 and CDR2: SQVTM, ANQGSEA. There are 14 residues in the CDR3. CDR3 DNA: TGCAGCGTTGAAGAGGACAGGGGCCTGCTCGAGCAGTACGTC. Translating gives CSVEEDRGLLEQYV.

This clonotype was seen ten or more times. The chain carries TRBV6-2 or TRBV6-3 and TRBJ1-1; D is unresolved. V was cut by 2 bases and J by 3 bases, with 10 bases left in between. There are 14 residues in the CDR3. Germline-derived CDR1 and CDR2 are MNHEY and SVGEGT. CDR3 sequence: CASSYGSADTEAFF. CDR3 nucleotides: TGTGCCAGCAGTTACGGATCGGCAGACACTGAAGCTTTCTTT.

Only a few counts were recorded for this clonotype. CDR3 in amino acids: CASSFSGTGDYGYTF. CDR3 sequence (DNA): TGCGCCAGCAGCTTCTCCGGGACAGGCGACTATGGCTACACCTTC. The rearrangement uses TRBV5-1 and TRBJ1-2; TRBD1 matches 8 bases. There are 15 residues in the CDR3. Per germline, CDR1 SGHRS and CDR2 YFSETQ. Losses at the gene ends were 2 bases for V and 3 bases for J; bases not matched to a gene: 6.

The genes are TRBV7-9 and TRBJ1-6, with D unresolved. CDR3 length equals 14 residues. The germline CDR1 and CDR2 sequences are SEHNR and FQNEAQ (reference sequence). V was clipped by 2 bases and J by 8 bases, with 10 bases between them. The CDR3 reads CASSLREFDSPLHF. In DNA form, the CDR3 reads TGTGCCAGCAGCTTACGGGAGTTTGATTCACCCCTCCACTTT. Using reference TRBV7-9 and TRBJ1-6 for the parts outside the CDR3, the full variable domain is DTGVSQNPRHKITKRGQNVTFRCDPISEHNRLYWYRQTLGQGPEFLTYFQNEAQLEKSRLLSDRFSAERPKGSFSTLEIQRTEQGDSAMYLCASSLREFDSPLHFGNGTRLTVT.

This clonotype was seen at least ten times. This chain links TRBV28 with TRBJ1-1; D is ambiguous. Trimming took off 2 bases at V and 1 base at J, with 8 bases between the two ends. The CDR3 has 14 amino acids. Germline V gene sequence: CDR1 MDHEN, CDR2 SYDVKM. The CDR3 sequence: CASSLPSGNTEAFF. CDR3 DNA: TGTGCCAGCAGTTTACCCTCGGGGAACACTGAAGCTTTCTTT.

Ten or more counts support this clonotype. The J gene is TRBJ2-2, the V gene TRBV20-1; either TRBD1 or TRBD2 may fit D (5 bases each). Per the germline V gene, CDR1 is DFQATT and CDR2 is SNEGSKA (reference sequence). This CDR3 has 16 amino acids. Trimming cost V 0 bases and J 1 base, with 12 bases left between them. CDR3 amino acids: CSARDRDGENTGELFF. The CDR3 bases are TGCAGTGCTAGAGATCGGGACGGGGAGAACACCGGGGAGCTGTTTTTT.

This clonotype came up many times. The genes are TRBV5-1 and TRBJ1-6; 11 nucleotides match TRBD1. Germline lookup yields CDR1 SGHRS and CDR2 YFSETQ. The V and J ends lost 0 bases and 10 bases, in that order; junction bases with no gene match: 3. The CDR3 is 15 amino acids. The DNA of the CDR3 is TGCGCCAGCAGCTTGGGGGGACAGGGGGAATCACCCCTCCACTTT. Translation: CASSLGGQGESPLHF.

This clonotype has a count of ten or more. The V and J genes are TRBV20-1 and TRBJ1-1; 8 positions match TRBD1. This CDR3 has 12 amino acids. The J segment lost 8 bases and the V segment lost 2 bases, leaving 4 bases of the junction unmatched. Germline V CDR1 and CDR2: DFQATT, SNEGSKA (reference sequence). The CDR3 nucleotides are TGCAGTGCTAGAACAGGGGGAGAGGAAGCTTTCTTT. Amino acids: CSARTGGEEAFF.

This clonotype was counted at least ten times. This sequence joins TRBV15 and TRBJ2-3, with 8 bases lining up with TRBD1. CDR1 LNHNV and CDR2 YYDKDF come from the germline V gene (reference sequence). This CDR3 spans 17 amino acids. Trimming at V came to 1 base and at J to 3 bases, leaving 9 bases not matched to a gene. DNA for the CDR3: TGTGCCACCAGCAGAGTATATTGGCAGGGGGCGACAGATACGCAGTATTTT. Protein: CATSRVYWQGATDTQYF.

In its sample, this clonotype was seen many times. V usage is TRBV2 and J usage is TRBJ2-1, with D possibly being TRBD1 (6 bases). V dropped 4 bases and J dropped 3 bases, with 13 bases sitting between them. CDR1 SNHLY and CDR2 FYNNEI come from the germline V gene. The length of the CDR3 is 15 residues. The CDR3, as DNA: TGTGCCAGCAGTGGCTCAGGACAGCACTACAATGAGCAGTTCTTC. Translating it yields CASSGSGQHYNEQFF.

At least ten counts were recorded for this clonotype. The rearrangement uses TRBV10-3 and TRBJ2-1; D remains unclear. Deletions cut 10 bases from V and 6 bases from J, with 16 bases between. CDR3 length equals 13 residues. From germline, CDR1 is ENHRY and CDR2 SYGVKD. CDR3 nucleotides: TGTGCCACCTTATCCCAGGCCGGCAATGAGCAGTTCTTC. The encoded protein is CATLSQAGNEQFF.

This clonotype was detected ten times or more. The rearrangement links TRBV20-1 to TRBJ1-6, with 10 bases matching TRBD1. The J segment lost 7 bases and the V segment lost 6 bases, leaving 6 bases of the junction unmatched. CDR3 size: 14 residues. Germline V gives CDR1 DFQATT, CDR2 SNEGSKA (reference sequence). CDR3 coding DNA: TGCAGTGCCGGCGGGACAGGGGACAATTCACCCCTCCACTTT. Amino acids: CSAGGTGDNSPLHF.

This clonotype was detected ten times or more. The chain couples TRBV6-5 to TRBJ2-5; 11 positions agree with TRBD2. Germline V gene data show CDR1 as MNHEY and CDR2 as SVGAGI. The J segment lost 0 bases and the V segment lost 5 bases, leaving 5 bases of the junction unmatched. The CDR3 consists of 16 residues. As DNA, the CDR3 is TGTGCCAGCAGTGACACTAGCGGGGGCTACCAAGAGACCCAGTACTTC. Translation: CASSDTSGGYQETQYF.

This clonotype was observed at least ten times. DNA for the CDR3: TGTGCCAGCAGGGGACAGGGGGACGAGCAGTACGTC. This encodes CASRGQGDEQYV. The gene calls are TRBV28 and TRBJ2-7, with 11 bases fitting TRBD1. The length of the CDR3 is 12 residues. V trimming: 6 bases; J trimming: 5 bases; junction bases outside the gene matches: 0. Germline CDR1 is MDHEN and CDR2 is SYDVKM.

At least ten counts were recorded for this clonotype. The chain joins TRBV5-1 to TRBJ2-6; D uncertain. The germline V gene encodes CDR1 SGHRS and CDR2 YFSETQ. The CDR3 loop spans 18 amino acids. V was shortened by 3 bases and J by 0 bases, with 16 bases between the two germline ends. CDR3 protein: CASSSPGFGASGANVLTF. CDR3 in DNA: TGCGCCAGCAGCTCACCCGGATTTGGCGCCTCTGGGGCCAACGTCCTGACTTTC.

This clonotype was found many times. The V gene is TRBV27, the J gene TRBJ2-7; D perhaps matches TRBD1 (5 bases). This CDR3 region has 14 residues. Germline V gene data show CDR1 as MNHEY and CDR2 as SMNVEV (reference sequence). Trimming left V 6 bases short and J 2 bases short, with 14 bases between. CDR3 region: CASSQAGRAYEQYF. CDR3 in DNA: TGTGCCAGCAGCCAAGCCGGCAGGGCCTACGAGCAGTACTTC.

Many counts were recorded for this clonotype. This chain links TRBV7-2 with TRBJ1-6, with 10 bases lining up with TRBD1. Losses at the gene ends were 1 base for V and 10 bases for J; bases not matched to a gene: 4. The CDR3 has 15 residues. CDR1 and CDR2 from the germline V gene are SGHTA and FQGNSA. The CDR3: CASSLVGTGDSPLHF. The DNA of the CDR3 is TGTGCCAGCAGCTTAGTCGGGACAGGGGACTCACCCCTCCACTTT. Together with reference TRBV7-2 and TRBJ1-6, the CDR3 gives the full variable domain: GAGVSQSPSNKVTEKGKDVELRCDPISGHTALYWYRQSLGQGLEFLIYFQGNSAPDKSGLPSDRFSAERTGGSVSTLTIQRTQQEDSAVYLCASSLVGTGDSPLHFGNGTRLTVT.

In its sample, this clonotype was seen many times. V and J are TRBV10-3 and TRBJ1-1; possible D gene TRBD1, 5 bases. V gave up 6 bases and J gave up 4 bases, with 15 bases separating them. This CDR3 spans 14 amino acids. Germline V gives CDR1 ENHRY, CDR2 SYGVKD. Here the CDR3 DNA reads TGTGCCATCAGAGTGGGGGGAGATGTCACTGAAGCTTTCTTT. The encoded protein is CAIRVGGDVTEAFF.

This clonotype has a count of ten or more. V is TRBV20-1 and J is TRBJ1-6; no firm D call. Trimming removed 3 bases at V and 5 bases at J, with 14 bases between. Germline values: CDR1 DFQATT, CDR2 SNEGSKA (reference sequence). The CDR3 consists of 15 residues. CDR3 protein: CSARTEGSDNSPLHF. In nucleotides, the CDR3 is TGCAGTGCTAGGACCGAAGGGTCGGATAATTCACCCCTCCACTTT.

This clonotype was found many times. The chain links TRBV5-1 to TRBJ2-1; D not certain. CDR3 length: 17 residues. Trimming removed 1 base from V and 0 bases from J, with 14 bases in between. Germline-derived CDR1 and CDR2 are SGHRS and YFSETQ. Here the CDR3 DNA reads TGCGCCAGCAGCTTGCTCCGGGCCCAGAGCTCCTACAATGAGCAGTTCTTC. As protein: CASSLLRAQSSYNEQFF.

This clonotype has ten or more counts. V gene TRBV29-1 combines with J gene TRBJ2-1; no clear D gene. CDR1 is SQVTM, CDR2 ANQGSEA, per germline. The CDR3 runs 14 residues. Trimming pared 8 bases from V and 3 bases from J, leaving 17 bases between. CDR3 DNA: TGCAGCTCCCTCTTGAAGGGTTACTACAATGAGCAGTTCTTC. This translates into CSSLLKGYYNEQFF.

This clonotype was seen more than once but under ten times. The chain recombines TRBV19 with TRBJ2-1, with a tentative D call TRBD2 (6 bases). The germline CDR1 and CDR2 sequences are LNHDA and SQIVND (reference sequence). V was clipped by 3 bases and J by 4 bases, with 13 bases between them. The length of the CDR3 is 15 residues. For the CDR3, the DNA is TGTGCCAGTAGTATGGGGGGAGTAAGGTACAATGAGCAGTTCTTC. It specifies CASSMGGVRYNEQFF.

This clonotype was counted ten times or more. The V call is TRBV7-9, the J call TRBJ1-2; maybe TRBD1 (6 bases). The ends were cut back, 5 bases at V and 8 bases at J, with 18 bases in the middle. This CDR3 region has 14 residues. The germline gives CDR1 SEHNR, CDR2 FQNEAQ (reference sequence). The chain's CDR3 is CASSPPTGLLGYTF. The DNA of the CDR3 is TGTGCCAGCAGCCCCCCGACAGGACTACTGGGCTACACCTTC.

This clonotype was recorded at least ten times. CDR3 protein: CSAGGDTGELFF. In nucleotides, the CDR3 is TGCAGTGCTGGGGGAGACACCGGGGAGCTGTTTTTT. The chain employs TRBV20-1 and TRBJ2-2; D tentatively fits TRBD1 or TRBD2 (5 bases each). The CDR3 runs 12 residues. The germline V and J ends were trimmed by 5 bases and 3 bases, with 7 bases remaining between them. Germline V gene data show CDR1 as DFQATT and CDR2 as SNEGSKA (reference sequence).

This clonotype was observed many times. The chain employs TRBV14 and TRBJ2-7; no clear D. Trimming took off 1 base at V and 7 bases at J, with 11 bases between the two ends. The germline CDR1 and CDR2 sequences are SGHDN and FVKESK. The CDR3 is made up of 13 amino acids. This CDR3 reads CASSQVGAGEQYF. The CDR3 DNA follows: TGTGCCAGCAGCCAAGTGGGTGCCGGGGAGCAGTACTTC. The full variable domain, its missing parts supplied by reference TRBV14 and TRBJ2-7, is EAGVTQFPSHSVIEKGQTVTLRCDPISGHDNLYWYRRVMGKEIKFLLHFVKESKQDESGMPNNRFLAERTGGTYSTLKVQPAELEDSGVYFCASSQVGAGEQYFGPGTRLTVT.

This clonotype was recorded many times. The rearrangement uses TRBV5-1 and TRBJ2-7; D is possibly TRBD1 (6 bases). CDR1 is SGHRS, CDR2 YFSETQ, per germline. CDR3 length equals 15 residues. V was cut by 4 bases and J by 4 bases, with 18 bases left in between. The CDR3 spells CASSHRAGDGYEQYF. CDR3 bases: TGCGCCAGCAGCCACCGCGCAGGGGACGGATACGAGCAGTACTTC.

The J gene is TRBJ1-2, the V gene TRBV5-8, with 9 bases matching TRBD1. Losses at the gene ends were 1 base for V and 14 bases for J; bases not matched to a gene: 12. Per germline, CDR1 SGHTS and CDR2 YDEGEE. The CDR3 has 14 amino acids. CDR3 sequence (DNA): TGTGCCAGCAGCTTGACCGGGACAGGGACGAGAAAAACCTTC. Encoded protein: CASSLTGTGTRKTF.

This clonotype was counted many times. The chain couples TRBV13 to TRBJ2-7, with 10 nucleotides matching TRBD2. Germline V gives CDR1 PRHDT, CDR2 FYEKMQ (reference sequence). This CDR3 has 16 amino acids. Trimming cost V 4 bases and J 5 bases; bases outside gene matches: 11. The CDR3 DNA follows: TGTGCCAGCAGCTCCCTGGCCCTAGCGGGAGTCAACGAGCAGTACTTC. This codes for CASSSLALAGVNEQYF.